These 8 T cell receptor beta chains were sequenced from one sample in a study of a mutant IDH1 vaccine in newly diagnosed glioma. Time point indicated: week 23, last vaccination. In the vaccine, a single dose held 300 ug of the mutant IDH1 20-mer peptide, along with topical imiquimod. Their antigens are not known. The assay was immunoSEQ multiplex PCR, and TCRdb's table has in-frame clones only and misses some. The data hold around 54,000 clones, with around 87% observed a single time. The sequences come from PBMCs, collected from a glioma patient whose treatment included an IDH1 peptide vaccine. The receptors derive from a middle-aged man with glioma.

CDR3 loop: CASSQDPLRPQTDGYTF. DNA of the CDR3: TGCGCCAGCAGCCAAGACCCCTTACGGCCGCAAACGGATGGCTACACCTTC. The V and J genes are TRBV4-1 and TRBJ1-2; D gene ambiguous. The germline V gene has CDR1 MGHRA and CDR2 YSYEKL. Trimming took 0 bases from V and 6 from J, leaving 20 bases between them. This CDR3 spans 17 amino acids.

This clone occurred once. The V and J genes are TRBV5-8 and TRBJ2-6, with D possibly matching TRBD1 (5 bases). The CDR3 consists of 15 residues. Germline V gives CDR1 SGHTS, CDR2 YDEGEE. V was clipped by 2 bases and J by 2 bases, with 8 bases between them. CDR3 region: CASSLGAAGANVLTF. The CDR3 DNA is TGTGCCAGCAGCTTAGGGGCGGCTGGGGCCAACGTCCTGACTTTC.

The chain carries TRBV5-4 and TRBJ2-7, with D possibly matching TRBD2 (6 bases). The CDR3 runs 12 residues. The V gene lost 0 bases and the J gene lost 7 bases, with 8 bases spanning the gap. The germline CDR1 and CDR2 sequences are SGHNT and YYREEE (reference sequence). CDR3 region: CASSLGAGEQYF. CDR3 coding DNA: TGTGCCAGCAGCTTGGGGGCGGGGGAGCAGTACTTC.

The gene calls are TRBV29-1 and TRBJ2-7; tentatively, D is TRBD2 (6 bases). V lost 5 bases and J lost 4, with 15 bases in between. The CDR3 is 13 residues long. CDR1 SQVTM and CDR2 ANQGSEA come from the germline V gene. The CDR3 bases are TGCAGCGTTCGCCCACTTGGGGGGTACGAGCAGTACTTC. As protein: CSVRPLGGYEQYF.

For this clone: The sample contains more than one DNA sequence encoding this CDR3. The chain has TRBV6-5 and TRBJ2-5; unclear D gene. Germline V lookup: CDR1 MNHEY, CDR2 SVGAGI. The CDR3 sequence is 15 residues long. V was trimmed by 2 bases and J by 5 bases, leaving 15 bases between them. As DNA, the CDR3 is TGTGCCAGCAGTTACGGTACTGCCCGATCGGAGACCCAGTACTTC. Protein product: CASSYGTARSETQYF.

The chain joins TRBV10-3 to TRBJ2-1, with unresolved D. Trimming took off 2 bases at V and 5 bases at J, with 10 bases between the two ends. The CDR3 totals 14 residues. CDR1 is ENHRY and CDR2 is SYGVKD in the germline V gene. The CDR3 DNA follows: TGTGCCATCAGTGAGCCAAGCTGGAACAATGAGCAGTTCTTC. It specifies CAISEPSWNNEQFF.

The chain combines TRBV6-6 with TRBJ2-7; possibly TRBD2 for D (6 bases). V was clipped by 5 bases and J by 2 bases, with 10 bases between them. The length of the CDR3 is 13 residues. Germline V lookup: CDR1 MNHNY, CDR2 SVGAGI (reference sequence). CDR3 sequence (DNA): TGTGCCAGCAGTCGCGGGACCACCTACGAGCAGTACTTC. The encoded protein is CASSRGTTYEQYF.

The chain recombines TRBV29-1 with TRBJ2-5; D might be TRBD1 (6 bases). V was shortened by 1 base and J by 4 bases, with 10 bases between the two germline ends. This CDR3 has 13 amino acids. Germline V lookup: CDR1 SQVTM, CDR2 ANQGSEA. DNA for the CDR3: TGCAGCGTTGAAGTTGTGGGGGCAGAGACCCAGTACTTC. Encoded protein: CSVEVVGAETQYF.